These T cell receptor beta chains were read from a single sample in a study of T cells in Graves' hyperthyroidism and ophthalmopathy. One entry per CDR3 protein results from TCRdb running MiXCR on the multiplex PCR reads. Of more than 500,000 distinct CDR3 sequences in the sample, about 16% were seen once. The sequenced sample consisted of blood. Receptors originate from a woman younger than 45 with Graves' ophthalmopathy. Each CDR3 is given with its conserved first and last residue. Each record gives: V gene, clone size, J gene, D gene, CDR3 protein, CDR3 DNA. D genes are given only for firm matches. Clone sizes are given selectively: once, few, many, or a class where the clone is expanded.

V: TRBV28
size: many
J: TRBJ2-3
D: .
CDR3: CASRAGATDTQYF
DNA: TGTGCCAGCAGGGCAGGGGCCACAGATACGCAGTATTTT

V: TRBV7-2
size: many
J: TRBJ2-1
D: .
CDR3: CASSRRGREQFF
DNA: TGTGCCAGCAGCAGAAGAGGTCGTGAGCAGTTCTTC

V: TRBV12-3/TRBV12-4
size: few
J: TRBJ2-1
D: .
CDR3: CASSEDGISYNEQFF
DNA: TGTGCCAGCAGCGAGGACGGAATCTCCTACAATGAGCAGTTCTTC

V: TRBV28
size: many
J: TRBJ2-7
D: .
CDR3: CASILTSGGSTRDLYEQYF
DNA: TGTGCCAGCATCCTAACATCCGGGGGATCTACCCGAGACCTCTACGAGCAGTACTTC

V: TRBV11-2
size: many
J: TRBJ2-7
D: .
CDR3: CASSLRPGIYEQYF
DNA: TGTGCCAGCAGCTTACGACCGGGGATCTACGAGCAGTACTTC

V: TRBV20-1
size: .
J: TRBJ1-1
D: TRBD1
CDR3: CSATDRGGLTEAFF
DNA: TGCAGTGCTACTGACAGGGGAGGCCTCACTGAAGCTTTCTTT

V: TRBV12-3/TRBV12-4
size: many
J: TRBJ1-1
D: .
CDR3: CASKIGGTEAFF
DNA: TGTGCCAGCAAGATAGGTGGCACTGAAGCTTTCTTT

V: TRBV9
size: .
J: TRBJ2-2
D: TRBD2
CDR3: CASSGDYYTGELFF
DNA: TGTGCCAGCAGCGGGGACTACTACACCGGGGAGCTGTTTTTT

V: TRBV14
size: few
J: TRBJ2-4
D: .
CDR3: CASSRHSGSGFEYF
DNA: TGTGCCAGCAGCCGGCACTCCGGGTCGGGCTTCGAGTACTTC

V: TRBV3-1
size: many
J: TRBJ1-4
D: .
CDR3: CASSQRTGINEKLFF
DNA: TGTGCCAGCAGCCAAAGAACAGGGATTAATGAAAAACTGTTTTTT

V: TRBV29-1
size: many
J: TRBJ2-2
D: .
CDR3: CSVVANTGELFF
DNA: TGCAGCGTTGTCGCGAACACCGGGGAGCTGTTTTTT

V: TRBV5-6
size: .
J: TRBJ2-1
D: TRBD2
CDR3: CASSKTSGSEQFF
DNA: TGTGCCAGCAGCAAGACTAGCGGGAGCGAGCAGTTCTTC

V: TRBV30
size: many
J: TRBJ1-2
D: TRBD1
CDR3: CAWSVGTGPYGYTF
DNA: TGTGCCTGGAGTGTAGGGACAGGGCCCTATGGCTACACCTTC

V: TRBV19
size: few
J: TRBJ2-7
D: TRBD2
CDR3: CASSQNPGLAGGEQYF
DNA: TGTGCCAGTAGTCAAAATCCGGGACTAGCGGGAGGCGAGCAGTACTTC

V: TRBV2
size: many
J: TRBJ2-5
D: .
CDR3: CASSDTGVLETQYF
DNA: TGTGCCAGCAGTGATACAGGCGTCTTAGAGACCCAGTACTTC

V: TRBV18
size: .
J: TRBJ1-3
D: .
CDR3: CASSPRDISGNTIYF
DNA: TGTGCCAGCTCACCGCGGGACATCTCTGGAAACACCATATATTTT

V: TRBV28
size: many
J: TRBJ1-5
D: .
CDR3: CASSFWGPSQPQHF
DNA: TGTGCCAGCAGTTTCTGGGGGCCGAGTCAGCCCCAGCATTTT

V: TRBV6-2/TRBV6-3
size: many
J: TRBJ1-5
D: .
CDR3: CASSNSEPQHF
DNA: TGTGCCAGCAGTAATAGCGAGCCCCAGCATTTT

V: TRBV20-1
size: few
J: TRBJ2-6
D: .
CDR3: CSARDPGSGANVLTF
DNA: TGCAGTGCTAGAGATCCCGGCTCTGGGGCCAACGTCCTGACTTTC

V: TRBV19
size: .
J: TRBJ2-1
D: TRBD1
CDR3: CASSGGRTGRWNRSQYEQFF
DNA: TGTGCCAGTTCTGGTGGCCGGACAGGGCGGTGGAACAGGAGTCAGTATGAGCAGTTCTTC

V: TRBV28
size: .
J: TRBJ1-5
D: .
CDR3: CASSSPSFWEINQPQHF
DNA: TGTGCCAGCAGTTCCCCAAGTTTTTGGGAGATCAATCAGCCCCAGCATTTT

V: TRBV4-2
size: few
J: TRBJ2-4
D: .
CDR3: CASSQDSQGNIQYF
DNA: TGTGCCAGCAGCCAAGATTCACAGGGTAACATTCAGTACTTC

V: TRBV7-9
size: many
J: TRBJ2-5
D: TRBD2
CDR3: CASSLPLRLAGVLETQYF
DNA: TGTGCCAGCAGCTTACCCTTACGACTAGCGGGAGTCTTGGAGACCCAGTACTTC

V: TRBV7-2
size: .
J: TRBJ2-5
D: TRBD2
CDR3: CASSLAAGLQETQYF
DNA: TGTGCCAGCAGCTTAGCGGCGGGACTACAAGAGACCCAGTACTTC

V: TRBV3-1
size: .
J: TRBJ2-3
D: .
CDR3: CASSRTQGYTDTQYF
DNA: TGTGCCAGCAGCCGAACCCAGGGGTACACAGATACGCAGTATTTT

V: TRBV6-5
size: few
J: TRBJ2-1
D: TRBD2
CDR3: CASSYRGLGYNEQFF
DNA: TGTGCCAGCAGTTATAGGGGACTAGGGTACAATGAGCAGTTCTTC

V: TRBV4-1
size: .
J: TRBJ2-5
D: .
CDR3: CASSQVLMETQYF
DNA: TGCGCCAGCAGCCAAGTATTGATGGAGACCCAGTACTTC

V: TRBV27
size: .
J: TRBJ2-7
D: .
CDR3: CASSPRQATSYEQYF
DNA: TGTGCCAGCAGTCCCCGACAGGCTACTTCCTACGAGCAGTACTTC

V: TRBV27
size: many
J: TRBJ2-7
D: TRBD2
CDR3: CASSLSTSGRRQYF
DNA: TGTGCCAGCAGTTTATCGACTAGCGGGAGAAGGCAGTACTTC

V: TRBV5-1
size: many
J: TRBJ2-3
D: .
CDR3: CASSLAGTTGDTQYF
DNA: TGCGCCAGCAGCTTGGCCGGGACAACAGGAGATACGCAGTATTTT

V: TRBV18
size: many
J: TRBJ2-2
D: .
CDR3: CASSPARGDTGELFF
DNA: TGTGCCAGCTCACCTGCCAGGGGCGACACCGGGGAGCTGTTTTTT

V: TRBV7-8
size: many
J: TRBJ2-5
D: .
CDR3: CASSDLGGAGQETQYF
DNA: TGTGCCAGCAGCGATTTGGGTGGGGCAGGACAAGAGACCCAGTACTTC

V: TRBV7-6
size: .
J: TRBJ1-4
D: .
CDR3: CASSLGGAGDEEKLFF
DNA: TGTGCCAGCAGCTTGGGGGGGGCAGGCGATGAGGAAAAACTGTTTTTT

V: TRBV7-3
size: many
J: TRBJ2-3
D: .
CDR3: CASSLEGWDTQYF
DNA: TGTGCCAGCAGCTTGGAGGGTTGGGATACGCAGTATTTT

V: TRBV28
size: many
J: TRBJ1-2
D: .
CDR3: CASSPGAYGYTF
DNA: TGTGCCAGCAGCCCGGGTGCTTATGGCTACACCTTC